Listed below are T cell receptor beta chains from one sample, sequenced in a study of shared clonotypes between healthy human individuals. Sequencing used immunoSEQ multiplex PCR; TCRdb keeps in-frame clones, though not all of them. Among 2 million or so clones listed, over 85% were seen once. Sequencing used naive CD4+ T cells sorted from blood. These receptors were obtained from a man between 18 and 29 years old in good health. CDR3s include the opening cysteine and the closing phenylalanine or tryptophan. The order of the fields is clone size, D gene, V gene, CDR3 length, J gene, CDR3 protein, CDR3 DNA. A D gene is named only where the DNA matches it firmly. Not all rows give a size; the values are once, few, many and, for expanded clones, a class.

NA	TRBD1	TRBV10-1	12	TRBJ2-7	CASRGTGYEQYF	TGCGCCAGCCGGGGGACAGGCTACGAGCAGTACTTC
NA	TRBD1	TRBV28	12	TRBJ1-5	CASSPRGRPQHF	TGTGCCAGCAGTCCTAGGGGGCGGCCCCAGCATTTT
NA	NA	TRBV5-4	13	TRBJ1-2	CASSQGQIYGYTF	TGTGCCAGCAGCCAGGGACAAATATATGGCTACACCTTC
NA	NA	TRBV10-3	14	TRBJ1-1	CAISARQAYNEAFF	TGTGCCATCAGTGCCCGACAGGCCTACAATGAAGCTTTCTTT
NA	NA	TRBV28	18	TRBJ2-3	CASSPPGVPLLSTDTQYF	TGTGCCAGCAGTCCCCCAGGGGTTCCCCTCTTAAGCACAGATACGCAGTATTTT
NA	TRBD2	TRBV7-3	14	TRBJ2-5	CASSLMGGTETQYF	TGTGCCAGCAGCTTAATGGGGGGGACAGAGACCCAGTACTTC
NA	TRBD1	TRBV15	15	TRBJ1-2	CATSRLSGGNYGYTF	TGTGCCACCAGCAGGTTATCAGGGGGCAACTATGGCTACACCTTC
NA	TRBD1	TRBV6-5	15	TRBJ2-7	CASSQSGTGTYEQYF	TGTGCCAGCAGCCAGTCCGGGACAGGGACCTACGAGCAGTACTTC
NA	NA	TRBV5-1	15	TRBJ1-5	CASSREGGGNQPQHF	TGCGCCAGCAGTCGGGAAGGGGGAGGCAATCAGCCCCAGCATTTT
NA	NA	TRBV6-5	15	TRBJ2-7	CASSSRTASSYEQYF	TGTGCCAGCAGTTCCAGGACGGCAAGCTCCTACGAGCAGTACTTC
once	NA	TRBV28	14	TRBJ1-4	CASRKRQVSEKLFF	TGTGCCAGCAGGAAAAGACAGGTTTCTGAAAAACTGTTTTTT
NA	TRBD1	TRBV7-2	16	TRBJ1-2	CASSLVGTGPHSGYTF	TGTGCCAGCAGCTTAGTGGGGACAGGGCCCCATTCTGGCTACACCTTC
NA	NA	TRBV27	16	TRBJ2-7	CASIHRRRSSSYEQYF	TGTGCCAGCATCCATCGGCGAAGGTCGAGCTCCTACGAGCAGTACTTC
few	NA	TRBV4-3	16	TRBJ2-3	CASSQGSPHGADTQYF	TGCGCCAGCAGCCAAGGTAGCCCCCATGGCGCAGATACGCAGTATTTT
NA	NA	TRBV19	13	TRBJ2-7	CASSIDISYEQYF	TGTGCCAGTAGTATAGATATTAGCTACGAGCAGTACTTC
NA	TRBD2	TRBV4-1	18	TRBJ2-3	CASSHPGLAGGVGDTQYF	TGCGCCAGCAGCCACCCGGGACTAGCGGGGGGAGTCGGAGATACGCAGTATTTT
NA	NA	TRBV9	15	TRBJ2-1	CASSVARGFYNEQFF	TGTGCCAGCAGCGTCGCTCGAGGATTCTACAATGAGCAGTTCTTC
NA	TRBD2	TRBV11-2	17	TRBJ2-3	CASSLWLAGERGDTQYF	TGTGCCAGCAGCTTATGGCTAGCGGGAGAGCGCGGAGATACGCAGTATTTT